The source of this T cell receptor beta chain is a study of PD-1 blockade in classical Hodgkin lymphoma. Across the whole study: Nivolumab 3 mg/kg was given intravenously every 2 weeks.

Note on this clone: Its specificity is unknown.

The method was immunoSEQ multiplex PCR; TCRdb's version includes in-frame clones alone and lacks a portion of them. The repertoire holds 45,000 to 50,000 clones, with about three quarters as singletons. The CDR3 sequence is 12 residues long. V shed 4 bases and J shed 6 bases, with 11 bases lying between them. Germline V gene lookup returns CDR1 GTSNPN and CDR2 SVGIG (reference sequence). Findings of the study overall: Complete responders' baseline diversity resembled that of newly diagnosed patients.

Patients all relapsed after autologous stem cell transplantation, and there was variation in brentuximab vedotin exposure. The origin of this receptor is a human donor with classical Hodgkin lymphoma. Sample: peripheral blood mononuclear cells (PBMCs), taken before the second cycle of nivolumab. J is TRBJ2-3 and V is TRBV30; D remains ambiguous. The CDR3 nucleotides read TGTGCCTGGATTGGTAGGGCGGATACGCAGTATTTT. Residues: CAWIGRADTQYF.